Shown below are 19 T cell receptor beta chains from a single sample sequenced in a study of T cell responses to AZD1222 COVID-19 vaccine. Produced via immunoSEQ multiplex PCR; TCRdb's table is partial and in-frame only. The sample holds some 130,000 clones, around 90% seen once. The material was peripheral blood, obtained on day 0 of AZD1222 vaccination. These receptors were obtained from an adult in good health.

The table lists this clone with a count of one. The chain couples TRBV9 to TRBJ1-1; D is ambiguous. The CDR3 has 16 residues. V was cut by 2 bases and J by 5 bases, with 19 bases left in between. Germline V lookup: CDR1 SGDLS, CDR2 YYNGEE. CDR3 nucleotide sequence: TGTGCCAGCAGCGTCGAGGGTCAGCGACTGAGTACTGAAGCTTTCTTT. It yields the protein CASSVEGQRLSTEAFF.

The rearrangement uses TRBV29-1 and TRBJ2-1; no clear D. This CDR3 is 14 amino acids long. Germline V CDR1 and CDR2: SQVTM, ANQGSEA. Trimming took off 7 bases at V and 7 bases at J, with 20 bases between the two ends. The CDR3 loop reads CSASSAKDANEQFF. CDR3 DNA: TGCAGCGCCTCCTCAGCGAAAGATGCTAATGAGCAGTTCTTC.

The chain has TRBV6-2 or TRBV6-3 and TRBJ1-5; D is unresolved. Trimming pared 0 bases from V and 2 bases from J, leaving 11 bases between. Germline loops: CDR1 MNHEY, CDR2 SVGEGT. The CDR3 consists of 16 residues. The CDR3 nucleotides are TGTGCCAGCAGTTACTCGGACGAACGGGGCAATCAGCCCCAGCATTTT. This gives the protein CASSYSDERGNQPQHF.

V is TRBV27 and J is TRBJ1-6, with D possibly being TRBD1 (5 bases). V was trimmed by 5 bases and J by 10 bases, leaving 21 bases between them. This CDR3 has 16 amino acids. Germline assignment: CDR1 MNHEY and CDR2 SMNVEV (reference sequence). The CDR3 bases are TGTGCCAGCAGTGAGGTCCGCGGGGCGAGCGGCTCACCCCTCCACTTT. It is translated as CASSEVRGASGSPLHF.

The V and J genes are TRBV6-1 and TRBJ1-2, with D perhaps matching TRBD1 (6 bases). Germline CDR1 and CDR2: MNHNS and SASEGT. This CDR3 is built from 14 residues. V was shortened by 3 bases and J by 0 bases, with 8 bases between the two germline ends. The CDR3 bases are TGTGCCAGCAGTGACAGGGGTCCTAACTATGGCTACACCTTC. It yields the protein CASSDRGPNYGYTF.

The chain joins TRBV6-5 to TRBJ1-2, with 12 bases matching TRBD1. In germline, CDR1 is MNHEY, CDR2 SVGAGI. This CDR3 is built from 15 residues. After removal of 0 bases from V and 7 bases from J, the junction contained 3 bases not matched to a gene. The CDR3 here is CASSYSGTGGGGYTF. As DNA, the CDR3 is TGTGCCAGCAGTTACTCGGGGACAGGGGGCGGTGGCTACACCTTC.

A note on this clone: This sample also contains other DNA sequences that code for the same CDR3. The chain couples TRBV19 to TRBJ1-5; D gene uncertain. The CDR3 is 13 residues long. Deletions cut 3 bases from V and 2 bases from J, with 5 bases between. The germline V gene encodes CDR1 LNHDA and CDR2 SQIVND (reference sequence). The CDR3 DNA reads as TGTGCCAGTAGTATCCGGGGCAATCAGCCCCAGCATTTT. Its translation is CASSIRGNQPQHF.

The rearrangement links TRBV30 to TRBJ1-2; 9 bases are a match to TRBD1. J gave up 6 bases and V 3 bases, and 5 bases lay outside the gene matches. The germline gives CDR1 GTSNPN, CDR2 SVGIG (reference sequence). The length of the CDR3 is 13 residues. In DNA form, the CDR3 reads TGTGCCTGGAGAGAAGGACAGGGGAATGGCTACACCTTC. Translating it yields CAWREGQGNGYTF. The full variable domain, rest sourced from reference TRBV30 and TRBJ1-2, is SQTIHQWPATLVQPVGSPLSLECTVEGTSNPNLYWYRQAAGRGLQLLFYSVGIGQISSEVPQNLSASRPQDRQFILSSKKLLLSDSGFYLCAWREGQGNGYTFGSGTRLTVV.

CDR3 region: CASSYSGGGVRTEAFF. As DNA, the CDR3 is TGTGCCAGCAGTTACTCGGGAGGGGGGGTTAGAACTGAAGCTTTCTTT. V and J are TRBV6-2 or TRBV6-3 and TRBJ1-1; maybe TRBD1 (6 bases). Between the trimmed V and J ends, which lost 0 bases and 5 bases, there was a span of 16 bases. This CDR3 is built from 16 residues. CDR1 and CDR2 from the germline V gene are MNHEY and SVGEGT.

The chain carries TRBV27 and TRBJ2-3; the D gene could be TRBD1 or TRBD2 (5 bases each). Germline V gene lookup returns CDR1 MNHEY and CDR2 SMNVEV (reference sequence). The CDR3 runs 15 residues. V lost 5 bases, J lost 5 bases, and 17 bases lay in between. DNA for the CDR3: TGTGCCAGCAGTAGGGTGCAGGGAGAAGGAGATACGCAGTATTTT. Translation: CASSRVQGEGDTQYF.

This clone was seen a handful of times. Other DNA sequences in this sample translate to the same CDR3. The chain links TRBV30 to TRBJ1-5, with a tentative D call TRBD1 (5 bases). Deletions cut 1 base from V and 2 bases from J, with 6 bases between. In germline, CDR1 is GTSNPN, CDR2 SVGIG (reference sequence). This CDR3 has 13 residues. CDR3 sequence (DNA): TGTGCCTGGAGTGGGGGACGCAATCAGCCCCAGCATTTT. Residues: CAWSGGRNQPQHF.

The chain has TRBV7-2 and TRBJ2-7, with 7 bases fitting TRBD2. Germline V gives CDR1 SGHTA, CDR2 FQGNSA. The CDR3 runs 15 residues. Unmatched junction bases numbered 12, after V lost 7 bases and J lost 3 bases. CDR3 loop: CASTAAGVVGYEQYF. CDR3 coding DNA: TGTGCCAGCACTGCGGCGGGGGTGGTCGGCTACGAGCAGTACTTC.

The chain carries TRBV2 and TRBJ2-1; D not certain. The V gene lost 6 bases and the J gene lost 9 bases, with 24 bases spanning the gap. The CDR3 totals 16 residues. The V gene's germline CDR1 is SNHLY and CDR2 FYNNEI. DNA of the CDR3: TGTGCCAGCAGCCCGCGGACGGTCCCTATCGTAGGTGAGCAGTTCTTC. It specifies CASSPRTVPIVGEQFF.

The chain couples TRBV9 to TRBJ2-1; no definite D call. V shed 0 bases and J shed 10 bases, with 23 bases lying between them. CDR1 and CDR2 from the germline V gene are SGDLS and YYNGEE. This CDR3 has 17 residues. This CDR3 reads CASSVGSPTTVAVEQFF. The CDR3 nucleotides are TGTGCCAGCAGCGTAGGCTCGCCGACCACGGTGGCGGTGGAGCAGTTCTTC.

In this sample, this clone turned up once. This chain connects TRBV10-3 to TRBJ1-2, with D unclear. Germline CDR1 and CDR2: ENHRY and SYGVKD. Trimming left V 6 bases short and J 1 base short, with 9 bases between. CDR3 size: 13 residues. The CDR3 nucleotides are TGTGCCATCAGCCGGGCCTTTAACTATGGCTACACCTTC. Encoded protein: CAISRAFNYGYTF.

CDR3 region: CASYTGGMTEAFF. The CDR3 bases are TGTGCCAGTTACACAGGGGGTATGACTGAAGCTTTCTTT. The V gene is TRBV19, the J gene TRBJ1-1; 8 positions agree with TRBD1. V trimming: 8 bases; J trimming: 5 bases; junction bases outside the gene matches: 7. The CDR3 length is 13 residues. The germline V gene encodes CDR1 LNHDA and CDR2 SQIVND (reference sequence). Full variable domain (remainder filled in from reference TRBV19 and TRBJ1-1): DGGITQSPKYLFRKEGQNVTLSCEQNLNHDAMYWYRQDPGQGLRLIYYSQIVNDFQKGDIAEGYSVSREKKESFPLTVTSAQKNPTAFYLCASYTGGMTEAFFGQGTRLTVV.

The chain employs TRBV11-2 and TRBJ1-2; 11 positions agree with TRBD1. Trimming removed 5 bases from V and 6 bases from J; junction bases left unmatched: 2. This CDR3 region has 13 residues. The germline V gene encodes CDR1 SGHAT and CDR2 FQNNGV. CDR3 nucleotides: TGTGCCAGCAGCAAGGACAGGGGGCATGGCTACACCTTC. Amino acids: CASSKDRGHGYTF.

This chain joins TRBV18 and TRBJ2-1; weak D call: TRBD1 (5 bases). Per the germline V gene, CDR1 is KGHSH and CDR2 is LQKENI. V was pared by 5 bases and J by 0 bases, with 17 bases between. The CDR3 covers 17 residues. CDR3 DNA: TGTGCCAGCTCATCGACTCAGGGAACGGGCTCCTACAATGAGCAGTTCTTC. Its protein product is CASSSTQGTGSYNEQFF.

About this clone itself: The germline gene is not matched at one end of the junction; a read error may be the cause. This chain links TRBV7-7 with TRBJ2-1, with D tentatively TRBD2 (5 bases). CDR1 and CDR2 (germline): SSHAT, FNYEAQ (reference sequence). This CDR3 has 17 residues. DNA of the CDR3: TGTGCTAGCAGCTTAGAGGGTGGGCGCCACTCCTACAATGAGCAGTTCTTC. Translation: CASSLEGGRHSYNEQFF.